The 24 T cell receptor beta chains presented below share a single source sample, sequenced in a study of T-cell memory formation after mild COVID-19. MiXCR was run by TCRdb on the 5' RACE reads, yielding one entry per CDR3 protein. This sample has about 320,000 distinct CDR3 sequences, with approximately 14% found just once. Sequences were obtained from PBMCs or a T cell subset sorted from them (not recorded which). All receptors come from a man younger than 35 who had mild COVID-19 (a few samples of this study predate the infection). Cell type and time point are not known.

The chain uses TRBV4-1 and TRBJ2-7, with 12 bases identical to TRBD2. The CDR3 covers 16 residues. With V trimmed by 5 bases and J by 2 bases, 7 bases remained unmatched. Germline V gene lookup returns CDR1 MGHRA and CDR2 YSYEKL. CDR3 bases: TGCGCCAGCAGCAAGCAGAGGACTAGCGGGGCCTACGAGCAGTACTTC. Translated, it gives CASSKQRTSGAYEQYF.

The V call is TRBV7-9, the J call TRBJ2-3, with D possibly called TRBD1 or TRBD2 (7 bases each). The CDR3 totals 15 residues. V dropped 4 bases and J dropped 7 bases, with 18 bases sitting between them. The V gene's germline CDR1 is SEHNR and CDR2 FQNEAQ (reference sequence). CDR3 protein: CASSSLSGGENTQYF. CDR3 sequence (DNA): TGTGCCAGCAGCTCCCTCTCAGGGGGGGAGAATACGCAGTATTTT.

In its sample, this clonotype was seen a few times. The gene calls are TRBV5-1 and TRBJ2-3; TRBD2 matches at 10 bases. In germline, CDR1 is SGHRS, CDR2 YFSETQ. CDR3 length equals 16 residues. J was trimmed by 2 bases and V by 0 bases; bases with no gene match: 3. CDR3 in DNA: TGCGCCAGCAGCTTGGGGACTAGCGGCAACACAGATACGCAGTATTTT. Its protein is CASSLGTSGNTDTQYF.

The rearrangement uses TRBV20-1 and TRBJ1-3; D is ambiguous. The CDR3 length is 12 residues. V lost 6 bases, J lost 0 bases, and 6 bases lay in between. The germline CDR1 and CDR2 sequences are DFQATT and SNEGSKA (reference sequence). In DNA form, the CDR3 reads TGCAGTGCCACACCCTCTGGAAACACCATATATTTT. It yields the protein CSATPSGNTIYF.

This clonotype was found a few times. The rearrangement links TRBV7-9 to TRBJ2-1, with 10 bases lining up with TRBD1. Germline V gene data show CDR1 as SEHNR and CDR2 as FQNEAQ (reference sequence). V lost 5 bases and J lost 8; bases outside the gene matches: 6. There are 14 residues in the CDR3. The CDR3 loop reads CASSRRDRGDEQFF. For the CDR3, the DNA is TGTGCCAGCAGCCGACGGGACAGGGGAGATGAGCAGTTCTTC.

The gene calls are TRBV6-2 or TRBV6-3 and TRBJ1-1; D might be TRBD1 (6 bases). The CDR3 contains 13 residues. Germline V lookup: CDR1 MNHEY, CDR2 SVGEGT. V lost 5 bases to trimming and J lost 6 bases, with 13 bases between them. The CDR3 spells CASSLQGGAEAFF. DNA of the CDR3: TGTGCCAGCAGTCTACAGGGAGGGGCTGAAGCTTTCTTT.

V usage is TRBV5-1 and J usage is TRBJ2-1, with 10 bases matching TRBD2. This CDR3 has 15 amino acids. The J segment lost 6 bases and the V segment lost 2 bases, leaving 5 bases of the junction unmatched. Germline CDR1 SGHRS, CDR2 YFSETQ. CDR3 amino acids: CASSFGSSGGNEQFF. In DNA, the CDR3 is TGCGCCAGCAGCTTTGGGTCTAGCGGGGGCAATGAGCAGTTCTTC.

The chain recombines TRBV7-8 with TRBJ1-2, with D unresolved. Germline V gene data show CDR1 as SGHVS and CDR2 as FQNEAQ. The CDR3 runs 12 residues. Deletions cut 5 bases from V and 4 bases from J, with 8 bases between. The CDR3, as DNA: TGTGCCAGCAGCCATCCACGCTATGGCTACACCTTC. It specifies CASSHPRYGYTF.

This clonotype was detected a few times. The CDR3 DNA reads TGTGCCAGCAGTGAAATCGGCCAGGACCAGCCCCAGCATTTT. It is translated as CASSEIGQDQPQHF. The chain couples TRBV2 to TRBJ1-5; D is ambiguous. Germline V gene sequence: CDR1 SNHLY, CDR2 FYNNEI. The CDR3 totals 14 residues. Trimming took off 2 bases at V and 7 bases at J, with 12 bases between the two ends.

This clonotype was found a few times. CDR3 residues: CSVGPNEQFF. The CDR3 DNA follows: TGCAGCGTTGGGCCCAATGAGCAGTTCTTC. J is TRBJ2-1 and V is TRBV29-1; D is ambiguous. V lost 4 bases, J lost 6 bases, and 4 bases lay in between. The germline V gene has CDR1 SQVTM and CDR2 ANQGSEA. There are 10 residues in the CDR3.

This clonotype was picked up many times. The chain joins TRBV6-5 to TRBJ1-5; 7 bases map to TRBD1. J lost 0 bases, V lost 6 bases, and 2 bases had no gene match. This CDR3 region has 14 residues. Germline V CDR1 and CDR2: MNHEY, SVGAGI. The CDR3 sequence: CASRGTASNQPQHF. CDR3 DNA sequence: TGTGCCAGCAGGGGGACAGCTAGCAATCAGCCCCAGCATTTT.

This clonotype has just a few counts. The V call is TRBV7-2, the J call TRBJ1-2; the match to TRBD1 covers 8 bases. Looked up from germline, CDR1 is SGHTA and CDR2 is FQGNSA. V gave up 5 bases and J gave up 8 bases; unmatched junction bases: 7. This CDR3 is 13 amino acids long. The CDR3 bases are TGTGCCAGCAGCACCACCGGGACAGGCGGCTACACCTTC. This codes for CASSTTGTGGYTF.

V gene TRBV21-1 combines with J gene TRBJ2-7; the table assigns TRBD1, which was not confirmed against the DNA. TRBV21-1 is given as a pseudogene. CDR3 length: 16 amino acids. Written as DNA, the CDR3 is TGTGCCAGCAGCCCCGGGGTGACAGGGGATCCCTACGAGCAGTACTTC. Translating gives CASSPGVTGDPYEQYF.

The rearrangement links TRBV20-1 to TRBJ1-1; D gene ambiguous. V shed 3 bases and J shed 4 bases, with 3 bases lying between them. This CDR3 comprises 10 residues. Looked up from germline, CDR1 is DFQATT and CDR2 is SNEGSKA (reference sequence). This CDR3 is CSASGTEAFF. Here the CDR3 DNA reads TGCAGTGCTAGCGGCACTGAAGCTTTCTTT.

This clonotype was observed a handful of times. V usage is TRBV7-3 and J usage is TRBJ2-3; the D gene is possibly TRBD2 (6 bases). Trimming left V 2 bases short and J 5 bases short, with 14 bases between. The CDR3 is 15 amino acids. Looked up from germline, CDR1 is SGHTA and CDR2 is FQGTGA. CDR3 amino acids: CASSLGGASGDTQYF. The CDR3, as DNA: TGTGCCAGCAGCTTAGGCGGGGCAAGCGGAGATACGCAGTATTTT.

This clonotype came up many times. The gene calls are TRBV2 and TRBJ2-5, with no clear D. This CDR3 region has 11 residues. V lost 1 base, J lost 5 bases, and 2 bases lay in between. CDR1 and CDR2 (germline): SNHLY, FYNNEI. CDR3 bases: TGTGCCAGCAGTGAAGGCGAGACCCAGTACTTC. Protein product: CASSEGETQYF.

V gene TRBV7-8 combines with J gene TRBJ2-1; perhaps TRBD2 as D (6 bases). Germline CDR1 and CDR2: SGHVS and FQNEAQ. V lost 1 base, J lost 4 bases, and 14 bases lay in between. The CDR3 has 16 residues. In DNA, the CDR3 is TGTGCCAGCAGCTTAGTGAGAATGGGACTTTACAATGAGCAGTTCTTC. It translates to CASSLVRMGLYNEQFF. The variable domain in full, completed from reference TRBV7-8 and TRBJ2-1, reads GAGVSQSPRYKVAKRGQDVALRCDPISGHVSLFWYQQALGQGPEFLTYFQNEAQLDKSGLPSDRFFAERPEGSVSTLKIQRTQQEDSAVYLCASSLVRMGLYNEQFFGPGTRLTVL.

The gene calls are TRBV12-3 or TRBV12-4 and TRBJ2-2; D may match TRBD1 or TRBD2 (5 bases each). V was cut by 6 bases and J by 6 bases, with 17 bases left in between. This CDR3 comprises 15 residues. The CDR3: CASSRIRLGAGELFF. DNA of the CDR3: TGTGCCAGCAGCCGTATAAGATTGGGGGCCGGGGAGCTGTTTTTT.

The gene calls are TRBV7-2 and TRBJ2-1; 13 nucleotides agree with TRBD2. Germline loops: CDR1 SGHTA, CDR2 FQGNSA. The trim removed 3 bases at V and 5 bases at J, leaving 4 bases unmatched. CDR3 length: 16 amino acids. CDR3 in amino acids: CASSFGLAGAHNEQFF. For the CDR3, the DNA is TGTGCCAGCAGCTTCGGACTAGCGGGGGCGCACAATGAGCAGTTCTTC. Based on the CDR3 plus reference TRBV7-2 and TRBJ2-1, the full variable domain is GAGVSQSPSNKVTEKGKDVELRCDPISGHTALYWYRQSLGQGLEFLIYFQGNSAPDKSGLPSDRFSAERTGGSVSTLTIQRTQQEDSAVYLCASSFGLAGAHNEQFFGPGTRLTVL.

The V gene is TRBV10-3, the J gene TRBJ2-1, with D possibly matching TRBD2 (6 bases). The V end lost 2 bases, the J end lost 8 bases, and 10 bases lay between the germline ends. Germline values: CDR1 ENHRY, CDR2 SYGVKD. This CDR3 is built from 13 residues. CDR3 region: CAISELGEDEQFF. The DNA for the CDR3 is TGTGCCATCAGTGAGCTCGGGGAGGATGAGCAGTTCTTC.

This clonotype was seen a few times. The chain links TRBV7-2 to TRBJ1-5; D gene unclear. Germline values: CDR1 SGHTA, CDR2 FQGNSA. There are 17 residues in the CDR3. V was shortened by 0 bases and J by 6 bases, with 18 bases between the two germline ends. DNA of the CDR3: TGTGCCAGCAGCTTAGCGCATCCGGGTAGCCGTAGTCAGCCCCAGCATTTT. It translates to CASSLAHPGSRSQPQHF.

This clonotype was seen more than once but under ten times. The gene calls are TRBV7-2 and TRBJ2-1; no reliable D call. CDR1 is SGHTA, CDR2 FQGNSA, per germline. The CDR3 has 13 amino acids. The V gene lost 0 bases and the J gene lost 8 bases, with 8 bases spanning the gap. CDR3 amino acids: CASSLAGFHEQFF. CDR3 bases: TGTGCCAGCAGCTTAGCAGGGTTCCATGAGCAGTTCTTC.

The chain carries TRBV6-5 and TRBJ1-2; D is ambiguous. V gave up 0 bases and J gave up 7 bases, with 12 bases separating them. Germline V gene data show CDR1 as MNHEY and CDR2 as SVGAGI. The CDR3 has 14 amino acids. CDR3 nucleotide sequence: TGTGCCAGCAGTTACTCGACCGGGTGGACTGGCTACACCTTC. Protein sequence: CASSYSTGWTGYTF.

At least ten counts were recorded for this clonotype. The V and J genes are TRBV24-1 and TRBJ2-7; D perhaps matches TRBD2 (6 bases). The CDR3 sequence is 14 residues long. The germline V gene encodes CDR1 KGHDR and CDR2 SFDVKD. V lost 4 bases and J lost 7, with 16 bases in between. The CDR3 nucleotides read TGTGCCACCAGTGACTCCGGGACTCCGGGGGAGCAGTACTTC. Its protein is CATSDSGTPGEQYF.